Listed here are 9 T cell receptor beta chains from one sample, sequenced in a study of blood T cell repertoires in COVID-19. Data came from immunoSEQ multiplex PCR; TCRdb stores just in-frame clones and leaves some out. This sample yields over 200,000 clones, of which around 90% are seen a single time; under 14% belongs to the top ten. Sequenced input: PBMCs or T cells enriched from blood (not recorded which). The receptors derive from a man younger than 45 who had recovered from COVID-19.

The rearrangement uses TRBV9 and TRBJ1-6, with D unresolved. Germline V gene lookup returns CDR1 SGDLS and CDR2 YYNGEE. The length of the CDR3 is 13 residues. V was trimmed by 4 bases and J by 11 bases, leaving 13 bases between them. The DNA of the CDR3 is TGTGCCAGCAGCTCGCAACAGCGGGCACCCCTCCACTTT. This sequence encodes CASSSQQRAPLHF. Filled out from reference TRBV9 and TRBJ1-6, the complete variable domain reads DSGVTQTPKHLITATGQRVTLRCSPRSGDLSVYWYQQSLDQGLQFLIQYYNGEERAKGNILERFSAQQFPDLHSELNLSSLELGDSALYFCASSSQQRAPLHFGNGTRLTVT.

The chain couples TRBV6-5 to TRBJ2-2, with a tentative D call TRBD1 (5 bases). CDR1 and CDR2 (germline): MNHEY, SVGAGI. Between the trimmed V and J ends, which lost 9 bases and 1 base, there was a span of 12 bases. The length of the CDR3 is 14 residues. The CDR3 DNA reads TGTGCCAGTCAGGGATCCGAGAACACCGGGGAGCTGTTTTTT. Translating gives CASQGSENTGELFF.

V gene TRBV21-1 combines with J gene TRBJ2-1; TRBD2 is taken as the D call from the table, unchecked against the DNA. TRBV21-1 is deemed a pseudogene. CDR3 length: 22 residues. CDR3 amino acids: CASSTRPQSSGGFSPWGNEQFF. CDR3 bases: TGTGCCAGCAGCACACGCCCCCAATCTAGCGGGGGTTTTAGTCCCTGGGGCAATGAGCAGTTCTTC.

The V gene is TRBV5-4, the J gene TRBJ1-4; TRBD1 matches 7 bases. CDR3 length equals 15 residues. V lost 2 bases, J lost 8 bases, and 9 bases stayed unmatched. Per the germline V gene, CDR1 is SGHNT and CDR2 is YYREEE (reference sequence). CDR3 residues: CASSLQGIGEEKLFF. The DNA of the CDR3 is TGTGCCAGCAGCTTACAGGGGATAGGTGAAGAAAAACTGTTTTTT.

This clone occurred once. V is TRBV24-1 and J is TRBJ1-5, with D tentatively TRBD1 (6 bases). The V end was cut by 10 bases, the J end by 5 bases, with 23 bases between. Germline values: CDR1 KGHDR, CDR2 SFDVKD. The CDR3 sequence is 16 residues long. CDR3 residues: CATNSYRTARDQPQHF. CDR3 sequence (DNA): TGTGCCACAAACTCTTACAGGACAGCTAGGGATCAGCCCCAGCATTTT.

The chain combines TRBV18 with TRBJ1-2; a weak D match, TRBD1 (5 bases). CDR1 is KGHSH and CDR2 is LQKENI in the germline V gene. Trimming removed 6 bases at V and 4 bases at J, with 12 bases between. CDR3 length: 13 residues. The CDR3 DNA reads as TGTGCCAGCTCTGGGACGGAGGGCTATGGCTACACCTTC. Its translation: CASSGTEGYGYTF.

This clone was counted a few times. This chain connects TRBV10-3 to TRBJ2-3, with TRBD1 matching 9 bases. The germline CDR1 and CDR2 sequences are ENHRY and SYGVKD. V shed 2 bases and J 3 bases; nucleotides not matched to a gene: 9. This CDR3 region has 17 residues. This CDR3 reads CAISERTPGQGTDTQYF. In nucleotides, the CDR3 is TGTGCCATCAGTGAGAGAACACCGGGACAGGGTACAGATACGCAGTATTTT.

The chain is built from TRBV19 and TRBJ2-6; 9 nucleotides match TRBD1. Germline V gene lookup returns CDR1 LNHDA and CDR2 SQIVND (reference sequence). The CDR3 covers 17 residues. V trimming: 4 bases; J trimming: 12 bases; junction bases outside the gene matches: 16. DNA for the CDR3: TGTGCCAGTAGTACAAACTCGCCGGGACAGGGTGTCCGCGTCCTGACTTTC. Its translation: CASSTNSPGQGVRVLTF.

The chain combines TRBV6-6 with TRBJ2-7; 10 bases are shared with TRBD2. The V gene's germline CDR1 is MNHNY and CDR2 SVGAGI (reference sequence). CDR3 length: 12 amino acids. The V and J ends lost 8 bases and 7 bases, in that order; junction bases with no gene match: 5. This CDR3 is CASGLAVSEQYF. The CDR3 coding sequence is TGTGCCAGCGGACTAGCGGTGTCTGAGCAGTACTTC.